This TCR beta chain stems from a study of PD-L1 blockade in urothelial cancer. The length of the CDR3 is 14 residues. Germline loops: CDR1 MNHEY, CDR2 SVGAGI. Trimming cost V 2 bases and J 1 base, with 8 bases left between them. Measured with immunoSEQ multiplex PCR; TCRdb has only the in-frame clones, and not every one. The repertoire holds about 43,000 clones, with about 83% as singletons. Described time point: peripheral blood 6 weeks after treatment start. The sequenced sample was PBMCs, obtained around atezolizumab (anti-PD-L1) treatment. The chain links TRBV6-5 to TRBJ1-2; D remains unclear. This sequence originates from a man aged 55 to 70 with urothelial cancer. The CDR3 protein is CASSYAAGNYGYTF. Written as DNA, the CDR3 is TGTGCCAGCAGTTACGCCGCCGGTAACTATGGCTACACCTTC.